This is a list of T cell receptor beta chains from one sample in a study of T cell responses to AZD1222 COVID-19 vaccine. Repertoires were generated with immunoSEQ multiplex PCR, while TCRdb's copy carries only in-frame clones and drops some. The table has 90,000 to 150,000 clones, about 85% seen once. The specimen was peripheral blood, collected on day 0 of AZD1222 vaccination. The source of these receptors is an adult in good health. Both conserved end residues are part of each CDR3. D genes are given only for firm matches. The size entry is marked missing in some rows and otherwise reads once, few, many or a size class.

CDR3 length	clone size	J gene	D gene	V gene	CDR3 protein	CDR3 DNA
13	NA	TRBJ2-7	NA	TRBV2	CASSAVPMYEQYF	TGTGCCAGCAGTGCGGTTCCGATGTACGAGCAGTACTTC
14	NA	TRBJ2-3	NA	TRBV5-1	CASNPGDSTDTQYF	TGCGCCAGCAACCCAGGGGATAGCACAGATACGCAGTATTTT
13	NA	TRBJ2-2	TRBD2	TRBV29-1	CSVAGLATGELFF	TGCAGCGTGGCGGGACTAGCTACCGGGGAGCTGTTTTTT
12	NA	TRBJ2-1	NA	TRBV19	CASSRLGNEQFF	TGTGCCAGTAGTCGGCTTGGCAATGAGCAGTTCTTC
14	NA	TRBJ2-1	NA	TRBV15	CATSLHRGLDEQFF	TGTGCCACCAGCCTCCATCGTGGGCTGGATGAGCAGTTCTTC
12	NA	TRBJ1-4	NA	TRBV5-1	CASSLDRQAVEF	TGCGCCAGCAGCTTGGACCGACAGGCCGTTGAATTT
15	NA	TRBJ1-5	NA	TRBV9	CASSPSPTGVQPQHF	TGTGCCAGCAGCCCTAGTCCGACGGGGGTTCAGCCCCAGCATTTT
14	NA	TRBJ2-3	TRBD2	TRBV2	CASTLAGWQDTQYF	TGTGCCAGCACACTAGCGGGGTGGCAGGATACGCAGTATTTT
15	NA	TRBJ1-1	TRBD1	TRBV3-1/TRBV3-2	CASSLLGQPNTEAFF	TGTGCCAGCAGCCTTTTGGGACAGCCGAACACTGAAGCTTTCTTT
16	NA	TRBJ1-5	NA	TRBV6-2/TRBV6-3	CASSQHSSEFNQPQHF	TGTGCCAGCAGTCAACATTCATCAGAATTTAATCAGCCCCAGCATTTT
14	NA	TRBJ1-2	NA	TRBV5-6	CASSLHLGYYGYTF	TGTGCCAGCAGCTTACATCTGGGCTACTATGGCTACACCTTC
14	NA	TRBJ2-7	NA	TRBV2	CASGGTAYSYEQYF	TGTGCCAGTGGCGGGACAGCCTATTCCTACGAGCAGTACTTC
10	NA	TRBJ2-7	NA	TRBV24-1	CATRQGTQYF	TGTGCCACCAGACAGGGCACGCAGTACTTC
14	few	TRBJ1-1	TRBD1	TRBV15	CATSRLTGRAEAFF	TGTGCCACCAGCAGACTGACAGGGCGCGCTGAAGCTTTCTTT
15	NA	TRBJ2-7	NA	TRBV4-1	CASSQVSETAYEQYF	TGCGCCAGCAGCCAAGTTTCTGAGACAGCCTACGAGCAGTACTTC
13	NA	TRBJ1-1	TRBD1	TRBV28	CASRLDRGTEAFF	TGTGCCAGCAGGCTTGACAGGGGGACTGAAGCTTTCTTT
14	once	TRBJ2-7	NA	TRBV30	CAWSVGREIYQQYF	TGTGCCTGGAGTGTGGGTCGGGAGATCTACCAGCAGTACTTC
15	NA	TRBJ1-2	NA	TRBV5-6	CASSRRGISNYGYTF	TGTGCCAGCAGCCGGAGAGGGATAAGTAACTATGGCTACACCTTC
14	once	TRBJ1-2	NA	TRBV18	CASSPSDKNYGYTF	TGTGCCAGCTCACCCTCAGACAAGAACTATGGCTACACCTTC
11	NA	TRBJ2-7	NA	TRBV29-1	CSVEVGNEQYF	TGCAGCGTTGAAGTAGGGAACGAGCAGTACTTC
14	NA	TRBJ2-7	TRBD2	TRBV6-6	CASTYGRGFYEQYF	TGTGCCAGCACATATGGGAGGGGTTTCTACGAGCAGTACTTC
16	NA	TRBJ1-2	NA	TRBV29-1	CSVEDLERERRNGYTF	TGCAGCGTTGAAGATCTTGAACGGGAAAGGCGAAATGGCTACACCTTC
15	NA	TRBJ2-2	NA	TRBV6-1	CASSENIIPTGELFF	TGTGCCAGCAGTGAAAACATAATTCCCACCGGGGAGCTGTTTTTT
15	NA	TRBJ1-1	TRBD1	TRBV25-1	CASSGAGTVNTEAFF	TGTGCCAGCAGTGGGGCAGGGACAGTGAACACTGAAGCTTTCTTT
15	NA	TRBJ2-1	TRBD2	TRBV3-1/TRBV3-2	CASSPLAGARLLQFF	TGTGCCAGCAGCCCCCTAGCGGGGGCCCGGTTGCTGCAGTTCTTC
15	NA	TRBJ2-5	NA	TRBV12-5	CASGFPGGLGETQYF	TGTGCTAGTGGTTTCCCCGGGGGCCTGGGGGAGACCCAGTACTTC
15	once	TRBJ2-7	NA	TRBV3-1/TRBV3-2	CASSQAGGGSYEQYF	TGTGCCAGCAGCCAAGCGGGGGGCGGATCCTACGAGCAGTACTTC
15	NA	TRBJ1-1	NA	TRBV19	CASTGGSKRGTEAFF	TGTGCCAGTACCGGTGGAAGTAAGCGCGGCACTGAAGCTTTCTTT
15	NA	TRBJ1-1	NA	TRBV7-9	CASRPSYSMNTEAFF	TGTGCCAGCAGACCGTCGTACAGCATGAACACTGAAGCTTTCTTT
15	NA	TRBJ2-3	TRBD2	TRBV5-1	CASSWSGGDTDTQYF	TGCGCCAGCAGCTGGAGCGGGGGGGACACAGATACGCAGTATTTT
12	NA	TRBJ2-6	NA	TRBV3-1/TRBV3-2	CASSVGANVLTF	TGTGCCAGCTCCGTGGGGGCCAACGTCCTGACTTTC
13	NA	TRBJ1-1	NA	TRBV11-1	CASSSRGSAEAFF	TGTGCCAGCAGCTCCCGGGGTAGCGCTGAAGCTTTCTTT
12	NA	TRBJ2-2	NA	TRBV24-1	CATSPGTGELFF	TGTGCCACCTCGCCCGGGACCGGGGAGCTGTTTTTT
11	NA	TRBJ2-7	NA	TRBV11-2	CASTSSDIRYF	TGTGCCAGCACCTCGTCGGACATCCGGTACTTC
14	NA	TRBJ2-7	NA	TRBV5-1	CASSLGGEMYEQYF	TGCGCCAGCAGCTTGGGAGGGGAGATGTACGAGCAGTACTTC
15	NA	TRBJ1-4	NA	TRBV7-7	CASSLRRGGNEKLFF	TGTGCTAGCAGCTTACGGCGCGGGGGTAATGAAAAACTGTTTTTT
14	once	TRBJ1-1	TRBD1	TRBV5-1	CASSLGDSRTEAFF	TGCGCCAGCAGCTTGGGGGACAGTCGTACTGAAGCTTTCTTT
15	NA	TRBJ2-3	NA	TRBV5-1	CASSLFRGGTDTQYF	TGCGCCAGCAGCTTGTTTCGGGGTGGCACAGATACGCAGTATTTT
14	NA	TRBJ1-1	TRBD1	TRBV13	CASSLGQGDTEAFF	TGTGCCAGCAGCTTAGGGCAGGGGGACACTGAAGCTTTCTTT
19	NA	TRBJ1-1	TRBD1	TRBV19	CASSTTLRGGRGLNTEAFF	TGTGCCAGTAGTACAACCCTCCGGGGGGGCAGGGGGTTGAACACTGAAGCTTTCTTT
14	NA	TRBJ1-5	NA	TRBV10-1	CATPSGTPHQPQHF	TGCGCCACCCCATCCGGGACACCCCATCAGCCCCAGCATTTT
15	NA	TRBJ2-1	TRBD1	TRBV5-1	CASSFGQGLYNEQFF	TGCGCCAGCAGCTTTGGACAGGGATTATACAATGAGCAGTTCTTC
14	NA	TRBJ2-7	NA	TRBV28	CASSLPAGVREQYF	TGTGCCAGCAGTTTACCCGCAGGGGTGCGAGAGCAGTACTTC
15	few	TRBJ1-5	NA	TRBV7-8	CASSLRSYSNQPQHF	TGTGCCAGCAGCTTAAGATCCTATAGCAATCAGCCCCAGCATTTT
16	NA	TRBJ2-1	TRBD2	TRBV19	CASSARDHGGDNEQFF	TGTGCCAGTAGCGCCCGGGACCACGGGGGGGACAATGAGCAGTTCTTC